This is a list of T cell receptor beta chains from one sample in a study of metastatic and nonmetastatic thyroid tumors. TCRdb reprocessed the PCR reads using MiXCR. The data show about 34,000 clones, approximately 34% seen once. Sequencing used tumor tissue. The source is a female donor with papillary thyroid cancer or a benign thyroid nodule (not recorded which). Some clones in this sample may be carry-over from other donors' samples. Each CDR3 is given with its conserved first and last residue. D genes are given only for firm matches. The size field is filled for only some rows; it gives once, few, many or a size class.

cdr3_nt,cdr3_aa,d_call,clone_size,j_call,v_call
TGTGCCAGCAGTTTAGGAGGGGGAACGGGTGAGCAGTTCTTC,CASSLGGGTGEQFF,-,-,TRBJ2-1,TRBV28
TGCGCCAGCAGCCAAGCGGTACGGGGCGACTATGGCTACACCTTC,CASSQAVRGDYGYTF,-,-,TRBJ1-2,TRBV4-1
TGTGCCAGCAGTGGGCTAGCGGGAACCACCGGGGAGCTGTTTTTT,CASSGLAGTTGELFF,TRBD2,few,TRBJ2-2,TRBV25-1
TGTGCCACCAGCAGAACGCCAGTACAGGGGAGGGAAGCTTTCTTT,CATSRTPVQGREAFF,TRBD1,-,TRBJ1-1,TRBV15
TGTGCCAGCAGGGGACAGGGGGCCTCCTACGAGCAGTACTTC,CASRGQGASYEQYF,TRBD1,-,TRBJ2-7,TRBV28
TGTGCCAGCAGTCCCGGAGTCGAGCGGTACTTC,CASSPGVERYF,-,-,TRBJ2-7,TRBV6-2/TRBV6-3
TGTGCCAGCAGTCCGCGGGTCGGAGTCGGCACTGAAGCTTTCTTT,CASSPRVGVGTEAFF,-,few,TRBJ1-1,TRBV27
TGCGCCAGCAGCTTGGCCGGGACTAGCGGGCTGCGGGGAGAGACCCAGTACTTC,CASSLAGTSGLRGETQYF,TRBD2,once,TRBJ2-5,TRBV5-1
TGTGCCAGCAGGTCACGGGGGGCCGGGATGAATGAGCAGTTCTTC,CASRSRGAGMNEQFF,-,few,TRBJ2-1,TRBV2
TGTGCCACCGCAAACAGGGGTAGCTCCTACAATGAGCAGTTCTTC,CATANRGSSYNEQFF,TRBD1,-,TRBJ2-1,TRBV24-1
TGTGCCAGCAGGCTTTCCCACACTGAAGCTTTCTTT,CASRLSHTEAFF,-,-,TRBJ1-1,TRBV6-1
TGCAGTGCTATAGGGGAGACTAACTATGGCTACACCTTC,CSAIGETNYGYTF,-,-,TRBJ1-2,TRBV20-1
TGTGCCTGGAGAGGACATTACACCGGGGAGCTGTTTTTT,CAWRGHYTGELFF,-,-,TRBJ2-2,TRBV30
TGTGCCAGCAGCACGGGACAGGTTTACAATTCACCCCTCCACTTT,CASSTGQVYNSPLHF,TRBD1,-,TRBJ1-6,TRBV11-2
TGTGCCAGCAGTCAAGGACAGGGACGAGGCTACACCTTC,CASSQGQGRGYTF,TRBD1,-,TRBJ1-2,TRBV7-6
TGTGCCAGCAGTCTTCCCGGGGGGGGATCAGGGGAGCTGTTTTTT,CASSLPGGGSGELFF,TRBD2,few,TRBJ2-2,TRBV28
TGTGCCAGCAGTGAAGAGGGTTTGGATGAGCAGTTCTTC,CASSEEGLDEQFF,-,-,TRBJ2-1,TRBV6-1
TGTGCCAGCAGTTTTCTCGGGGGGGGAGCTTTCTTT,CASSFLGGGAFF,-,few,TRBJ1-1,TRBV27
TGTGCCAGCACCCCTCAGTGGGGGCTGCCCCAGCATTTT,CASTPQWGLPQHF,-,hyperexpanded,TRBJ1-5,TRBV28
TGTGCCACCAGTGATCCAGGGACAGGCACAGGCACAGATACGCAGTATTTT,CATSDPGTGTGTDTQYF,TRBD1,-,TRBJ2-3,TRBV24-1
TGTGCCAGCAGTGTAGAACAGGGGGTAAGCGAGCAGTACTTC,CASSVEQGVSEQYF,TRBD1,-,TRBJ2-7,TRBV27
TGTGCCAGCAGCTTGGGAGGTACGACTGAAGCTTTCTTT,CASSLGGTTEAFF,-,-,TRBJ1-1,TRBV7-9
TGCGCCAGCAGTGCCTCGTACAGGGGGCAGTTCTTC,CASSASYRGQFF,TRBD1,few,TRBJ2-1,TRBV10-1
TGCGCCAGCAGCGCGGGACAGATCTCCTACGAGCAGTACTTC,CASSAGQISYEQYF,-,-,TRBJ2-7,TRBV5-1
TGTGCCAGCGCAACTAGTTGGGAGCAGTACTTC,CASATSWEQYF,-,-,TRBJ2-7,TRBV18
TGTGCCAGCAGTGTTCTAGCGGGAGAGACCCAGTACTTC,CASSVLAGETQYF,TRBD2,few,TRBJ2-5,TRBV6-1
TGTGCCAGCAGATCCGGGACAAATTATTCACCCCTCCACTTT,CASRSGTNYSPLHF,-,once,TRBJ1-6,TRBV5-8
TGTGCCAGCAGTCCCCAGGGTGGTGGAAGCAATGAGCAGTTCTTC,CASSPQGGGSNEQFF,-,-,TRBJ2-1,TRBV27
TGTGCCAGCAGCCAAGGCGGGGTCACCGGGGAGCTGTTTTTT,CASSQGGVTGELFF,-,-,TRBJ2-2,TRBV3-1
TGCAGTGCCAGGTGGGGGGCTGACACTGAAGCTTTCTTT,CSARWGADTEAFF,-,once,TRBJ1-1,TRBV20-1
TGTGCCAGCAGTCCGGACAGGGGAAAGGCTGAAGCTTTCTTT,CASSPDRGKAEAFF,TRBD1,-,TRBJ1-1,TRBV6-4
TGTGCCAGCAGTTTATGGAGTGGCACCTACGAGCAGTATTTC,CASSLWSGTYEQYF,-,few,TRBJ2-7,TRBV28
TGTGCCAGCAGCCGGACAGAGGCGAACACTGAAGCTTTCTTT,CASSRTEANTEAFF,-,-,TRBJ1-1,TRBV5-6
TGCGCCAGCACCAGTGCCTCGGGTGGGGGTTATACATCCTACGAGCAGTACTTC,CASTSASGGGYTSYEQYF,-,-,TRBJ2-7,TRBV5-1
TGTGCCAGCAGTTATGGGACAGGGCGACAAGAGACCCAGTACTTC,CASSYGTGRQETQYF,TRBD1,few,TRBJ2-5,TRBV2
TGTGCCAGCAGTGAAGGACCCGGGGATTATAATTCACCCCTCCACTTT,CASSEGPGDYNSPLHF,-,-,TRBJ1-6,TRBV6-1
TGTGCCTGGGCCCGACTAGCGCTCAAGGAGGATACGCAGTATTTT,CAWARLALKEDTQYF,TRBD2,-,TRBJ2-3,TRBV30
TGCGCCAGCAGCTGGGCAACCTCGTCAGCAACTAATGAAAAACTGTTTTTT,CASSWATSSATNEKLFF,-,large,TRBJ1-4,TRBV5-1
TGTGCCAGCAGCCCCCAGTCCGGACAGGGGGCAGATGAGCAGTTCTTC,CASSPQSGQGADEQFF,TRBD1,-,TRBJ2-1,TRBV6-5
TGTGCCAGCAGCGCGCCGGGACAGGGGTACGAGCAGTACTTC,CASSAPGQGYEQYF,TRBD1,-,TRBJ2-7,TRBV9
TGCAGCGTTGACAGGGATCCTGGCTACACCTTC,CSVDRDPGYTF,-,few,TRBJ1-2,TRBV29-1
TGTGCCAGCACTTTACGTGGGAGACAGCCCCAGCATTTT,CASTLRGRQPQHF,-,-,TRBJ1-5,TRBV28
TGTGCCAGCAGTTACTCGACGACAGGACGATATGGCTACACCTTC,CASSYSTTGRYGYTF,-,-,TRBJ1-2,TRBV6-2/TRBV6-3
TGTGCTAGTGGTTTGTCCCCGGGACAGGGGTCCTCTGGGGCCAACGTCCTGACTTTC,CASGLSPGQGSSGANVLTF,TRBD1,-,TRBJ2-6,TRBV12-5
TGTGCCAGCATCCTAACCGGGCGTGACTACGAGCAGTACTTC,CASILTGRDYEQYF,-,-,TRBJ2-7,TRBV6-1
TGTGCCAGCAGTTCCCCTAGTTCTAAGGGCTACACCTTC,CASSSPSSKGYTF,-,-,TRBJ1-2,TRBV6-5
TGTGCCAGCGGGGGGCGGTACACTGAAGCTTTCTTT,CASGGRYTEAFF,-,few,TRBJ1-1,TRBV2
TGTGCCTGGAATAGACAGCTCTCCTACAATGAGCAGTTCTTC,CAWNRQLSYNEQFF,-,-,TRBJ2-1,TRBV30
TGTGCCAGCAGCCAACCGGGACAGGGTCACGAGCAGTACTTC,CASSQPGQGHEQYF,TRBD1,once,TRBJ2-7,TRBV11-2
TGTGCCATCAGTGAACAACAGGGCGGCTACGAGCAGTACTTC,CAISEQQGGYEQYF,-,few,TRBJ2-7,TRBV10-3
TGCAGTGCTACCGGACAGGTCGGAGATTCACCCCTCCACTTT,CSATGQVGDSPLHF,TRBD1,few,TRBJ1-6,TRBV20-1
TGTGCCAGCAGCGTAGGTGGGGGGGCCAATGAGCAGTTCTTC,CASSVGGGANEQFF,-,-,TRBJ2-1,TRBV9
TGTGCCAGCAGCCCCACGGACAGGGAGGGTCAGCCCCAGCATTTT,CASSPTDREGQPQHF,TRBD1,-,TRBJ1-5,TRBV7-9
TGTGCCAGCAGTCCCGACAGTCGGAACACTGAAGCTTTCTTT,CASSPDSRNTEAFF,-,-,TRBJ1-1,TRBV27
TGTGCCAGCAGTTCCATCAATCCGGGACTAGCGGCCGGGCAGTACTTC,CASSSINPGLAAGQYF,TRBD2,few,TRBJ2-7,TRBV28
TGTGCCAGCAGCACATTCACAGGGGGCGAGACCCAGTACTTC,CASSTFTGGETQYF,TRBD1,few,TRBJ2-5,TRBV12-3/TRBV12-4
TGTGCCAGCAGCTCGGGTCTTGCCGCCCTCGAGCAGTACTTC,CASSSGLAALEQYF,-,-,TRBJ2-7,TRBV11-2
TGTGCCTGGAGAGAAACAGTTTCAGGGGGTTTTTCACCCCTCCACTTT,CAWRETVSGGFSPLHF,TRBD1,-,TRBJ1-6,TRBV30
TGTGCCAGCGACGGGAGGGCGGGGACAGATACGCAGTATTTT,CASDGRAGTDTQYF,TRBD2,few,TRBJ2-3,TRBV28